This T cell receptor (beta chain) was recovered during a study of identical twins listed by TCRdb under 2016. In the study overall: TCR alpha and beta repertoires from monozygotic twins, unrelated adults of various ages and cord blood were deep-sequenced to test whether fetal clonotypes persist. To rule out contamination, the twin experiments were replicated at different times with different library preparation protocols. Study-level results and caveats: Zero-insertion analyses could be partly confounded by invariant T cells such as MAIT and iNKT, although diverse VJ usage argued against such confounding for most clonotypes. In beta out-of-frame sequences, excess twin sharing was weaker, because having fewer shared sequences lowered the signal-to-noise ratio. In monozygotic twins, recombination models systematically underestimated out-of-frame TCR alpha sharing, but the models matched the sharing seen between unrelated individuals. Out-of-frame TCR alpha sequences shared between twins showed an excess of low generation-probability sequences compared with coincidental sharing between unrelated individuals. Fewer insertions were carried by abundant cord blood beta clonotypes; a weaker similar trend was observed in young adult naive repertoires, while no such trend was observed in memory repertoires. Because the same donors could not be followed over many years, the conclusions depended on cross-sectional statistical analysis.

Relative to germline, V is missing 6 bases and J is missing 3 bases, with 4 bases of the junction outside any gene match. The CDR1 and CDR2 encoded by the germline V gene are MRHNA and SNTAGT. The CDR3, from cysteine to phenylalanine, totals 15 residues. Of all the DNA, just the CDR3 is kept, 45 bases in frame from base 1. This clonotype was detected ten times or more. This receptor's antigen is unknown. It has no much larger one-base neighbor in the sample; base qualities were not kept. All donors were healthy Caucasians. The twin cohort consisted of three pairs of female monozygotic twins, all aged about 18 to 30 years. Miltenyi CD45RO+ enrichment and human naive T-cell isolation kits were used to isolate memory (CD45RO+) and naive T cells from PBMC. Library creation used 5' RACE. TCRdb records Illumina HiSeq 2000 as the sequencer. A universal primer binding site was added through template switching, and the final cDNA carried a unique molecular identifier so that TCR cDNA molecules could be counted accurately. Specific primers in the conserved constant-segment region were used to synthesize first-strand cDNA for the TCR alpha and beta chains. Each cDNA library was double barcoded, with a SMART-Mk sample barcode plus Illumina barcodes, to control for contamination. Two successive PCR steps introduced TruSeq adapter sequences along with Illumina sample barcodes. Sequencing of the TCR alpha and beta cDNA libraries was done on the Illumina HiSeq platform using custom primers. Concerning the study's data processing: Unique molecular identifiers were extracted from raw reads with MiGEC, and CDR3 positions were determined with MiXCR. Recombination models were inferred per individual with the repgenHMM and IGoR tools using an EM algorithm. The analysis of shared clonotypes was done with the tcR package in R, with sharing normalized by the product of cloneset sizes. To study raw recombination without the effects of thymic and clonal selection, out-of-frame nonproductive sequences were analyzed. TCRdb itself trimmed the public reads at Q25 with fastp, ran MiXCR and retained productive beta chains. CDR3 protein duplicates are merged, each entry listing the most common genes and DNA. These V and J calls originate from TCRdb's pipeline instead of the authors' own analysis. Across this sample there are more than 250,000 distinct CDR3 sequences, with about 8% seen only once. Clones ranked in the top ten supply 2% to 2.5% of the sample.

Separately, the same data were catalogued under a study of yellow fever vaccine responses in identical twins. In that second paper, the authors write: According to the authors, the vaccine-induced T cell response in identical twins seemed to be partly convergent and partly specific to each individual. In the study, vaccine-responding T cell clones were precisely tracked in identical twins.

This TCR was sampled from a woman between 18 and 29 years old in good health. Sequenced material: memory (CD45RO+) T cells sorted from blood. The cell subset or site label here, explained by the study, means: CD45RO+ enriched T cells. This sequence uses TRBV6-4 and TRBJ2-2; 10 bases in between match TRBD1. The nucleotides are TGTGCCAGCAGCGAAGGACAGGGGGACACCGGGGAGCTGTTTTTT. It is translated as CASSEGQGDTGELFF.